What follows are 9 T cell receptor beta chains derived from one specimen sequenced in a study of blood T cell repertoires in COVID-19. Produced via immunoSEQ multiplex PCR; TCRdb's table is partial and in-frame only. This sample has about 8,000 clones, with approximately 80% found just once. Sequencing was performed on peripheral blood. All receptors derive from a human donor in a cohort sampled during active COVID-19.

The chain has TRBV5-1 and TRBJ1-1; possibly TRBD1 for D (6 bases). The CDR3 runs 14 residues. V was clipped by 2 bases and J by 1 base, with 9 bases between them. Germline-derived CDR1 and CDR2 are SGHRS and YFSETQ. The CDR3: CASSLAQGNTEAFF. DNA for the CDR3: TGCGCCAGCAGCTTAGCACAGGGGAACACTGAAGCTTTCTTT.

The J gene is TRBJ1-1, the V gene TRBV19; 8 bases match TRBD1. Trimming cost V 2 bases and J 4 bases; bases outside gene matches: 6. Germline V CDR1 and CDR2: LNHDA, SQIVND (reference sequence). The CDR3 runs to 15 residues. The CDR3 DNA is TGTGCCAGTAGTATAACAGGGGGTAGGAGCACTGAAGCTTTCTTT. Translation gives CASSITGGRSTEAFF.

J is TRBJ2-5 and V is TRBV10-1, with D possibly being TRBD2 (6 bases). The CDR3 loop spans 14 amino acids. V lost 3 bases to trimming and J lost 0 bases, with 8 bases between them. In germline, CDR1 is WNHNN, CDR2 SYGVQD (reference sequence). The CDR3 nucleotides are TGCGCCAGCAGTGACGGCGGGGACCAAGAGACCCAGTACTTC. It encodes CASSDGGDQETQYF.

V usage is TRBV5-4 and J usage is TRBJ1-2; tentatively, D is TRBD1 (6 bases). V was trimmed by 7 bases and J by 6 bases, leaving 13 bases between them. The CDR3 is 12 amino acids. Germline assignment: CDR1 SGHNT and CDR2 YYREEE (reference sequence). The CDR3 region has the DNA TGTGCCAGCTGGGGGCGAGTCCATGGCTACACCTTC. Translated, it gives CASWGRVHGYTF.

The chain recombines TRBV6-5 with TRBJ2-3, with D possibly matching TRBD2 (5 bases). Trimming stripped 6 bases from V and 5 bases from J, with 12 bases between. The germline V gene encodes CDR1 MNHEY and CDR2 SVGAGI. The CDR3 length is 13 residues. The CDR3 DNA follows: TGTGCCAGCAGGGACCCACTAGGAGATACGCAGTATTTT. Translated: CASRDPLGDTQYF.

This clone was counted once. The chain uses TRBV6-7 and TRBJ2-7; 7 nucleotides match TRBD1. TRBV6-7 is an open reading frame, and its role is uncertain. V lost 6 bases, J lost 5 bases, and 10 bases stayed unmatched. The CDR3 extends over 14 amino acids. CDR3 DNA: TGTGCCAGCAGGTACCCGCAGGGGGATAACGAGCAGTACTTC. Translated, it gives CASRYPQGDNEQYF.

The chain combines TRBV4-1 with TRBJ1-4; D gene unclear. This CDR3 is 16 amino acids long. Germline values: CDR1 MGHRA, CDR2 YSYEKL. The V and J ends lost 2 bases and 10 bases respectively, with 20 bases between them. In DNA form, the CDR3 reads TGCGCCAGCAGCCAACCCCGCGGGCGCGAATCAGGAAAACTGTTTTTT. Translation: CASSQPRGRESGKLFF.

V usage is TRBV19 and J usage is TRBJ1-3, with 9 bases aligning to TRBD1. V dropped 6 bases and J dropped 3; count of bases not matched to a gene: 6. The CDR3 has 15 amino acids. Germline V gives CDR1 LNHDA, CDR2 SQIVND (reference sequence). Written as DNA, the CDR3 is TGTGCCAGTAGCACACAGGGGGCGTATGGAAACACCATATATTTT. It encodes CASSTQGAYGNTIYF.

The table lists this clone with a count of one. The V call is TRBV5-4, the J call TRBJ1-1; TRBD1 might be the D (5 bases). This CDR3 spans 13 amino acids. Trimming left V 8 bases short and J 3 bases short, with 14 bases between. Germline V gene lookup returns CDR1 SGHNT and CDR2 YYREEE (reference sequence). Written as DNA, the CDR3 is TGTGCCAGTGCCGGCGGGGGATACACTGAAGCTTTCTTT. This codes for CASAGGGYTEAFF.